A selection of T cell receptor beta chains follows, all from one sample in a study of T cell responses to AZD1222 COVID-19 vaccine. The assay was immunoSEQ multiplex PCR, and TCRdb's table has in-frame clones only and misses some. The profile shows under 150,000 clones, less than 95% of them singletons. Sequencing used peripheral blood, obtained on day 0 of AZD1222 vaccination. These receptors were obtained from an adult in good health. The CDR3 runs from the conserved cysteine through the conserved F or W. The D gene is left open where the match is weak. A row's size may be missing; if present it is once, few, many or a size class.

CDR3 DNA: TGTGCCAGCAGCCTTGGAAGACACATGAACACTGAAGCTTTCTTT; CDR3 protein: CASSLGRHMNTEAFF; D gene: NA; J gene: TRBJ1-1; CDR3 length: 15; V gene: TRBV28; clone size: NA
CDR3 DNA: TGTGCCAGTCGACAGGCTAATAACTATGGCTACACCTTC; CDR3 protein: CASRQANNYGYTF; D gene: NA; J gene: TRBJ1-2; CDR3 length: 13; V gene: TRBV28; clone size: NA
CDR3 DNA: TGTGCCAGTAAATGGGGCGTCTCCTACAATGAGCAGTTCTTC; CDR3 protein: CASKWGVSYNEQFF; D gene: NA; J gene: TRBJ2-1; CDR3 length: 14; V gene: TRBV19; clone size: NA
CDR3 DNA: TGCGCCAGCAGCGGGTCGTCGCGGGGACTCAATGAGCAGTTCTTC; CDR3 protein: CASSGSSRGLNEQFF; D gene: NA; J gene: TRBJ2-1; CDR3 length: 15; V gene: TRBV5-1; clone size: NA
CDR3 DNA: TGCGCCAGCAGTGAACGGAGCGGTGGGGGCCGGTACGAGCAGTACTTC; CDR3 protein: CASSERSGGGRYEQYF; D gene: NA; J gene: TRBJ2-7; CDR3 length: 16; V gene: TRBV10-2; clone size: NA
CDR3 DNA: TGTGCCAGTAGTACTGGGACAGAATTATACGAGCAGTACTTC; CDR3 protein: CASSTGTELYEQYF; D gene: TRBD1; J gene: TRBJ2-7; CDR3 length: 14; V gene: TRBV19; clone size: once
CDR3 DNA: TGTGCCAGCAGCCAAGATACCCACGGGACAGGGAATTCCGTAGGTTTCTTT; CDR3 protein: CASSQDTHGTGNSVGFF; D gene: TRBD1; J gene: TRBJ1-1; CDR3 length: 17; V gene: TRBV3-1/TRBV3-2; clone size: NA
CDR3 DNA: TGTGCCAGCAGCTCAGGACGGACCTACGAGCAGTACTTC; CDR3 protein: CASSSGRTYEQYF; D gene: NA; J gene: TRBJ2-7; CDR3 length: 13; V gene: TRBV13; clone size: NA
CDR3 DNA: TGTGCCAGCAGCCAAGATGGGGGGGGAGAGGCTGGAAACACCATATATTTT; CDR3 protein: CASSQDGGGEAGNTIYF; D gene: NA; J gene: TRBJ1-3; CDR3 length: 17; V gene: TRBV3-1/TRBV3-2; clone size: NA
CDR3 DNA: TGTGCCAGCAGGCCCACAGGAGGCTATGGCTACACCTTC; CDR3 protein: CASRPTGGYGYTF; D gene: NA; J gene: TRBJ1-2; CDR3 length: 13; V gene: TRBV28; clone size: NA
CDR3 DNA: TGTGCCAGCCGCCGCTCGGTTTACGAGCAGTACTTC; CDR3 protein: CASRRSVYEQYF; D gene: NA; J gene: TRBJ2-7; CDR3 length: 12; V gene: TRBV27; clone size: few
CDR3 DNA: TGTGCCAGTAGTAAGACCGCTTCTACCTACGAGCAGTACTTC; CDR3 protein: CASSKTASTYEQYF; D gene: NA; J gene: TRBJ2-7; CDR3 length: 14; V gene: TRBV19; clone size: once
CDR3 DNA: TGTGCCAGCAGTAGCAGGGGGCTGGCCTATGGCTACACCTTC; CDR3 protein: CASSSRGLAYGYTF; D gene: TRBD1; J gene: TRBJ1-2; CDR3 length: 14; V gene: TRBV6-5; clone size: NA
CDR3 DNA: TGTGCCAGCAGCTTAGGGAGCTACGAGCAGTACTTC; CDR3 protein: CASSLGSYEQYF; D gene: NA; J gene: TRBJ2-7; CDR3 length: 12; V gene: TRBV11-3; clone size: NA
CDR3 DNA: TGTGCCAGCAGTTTTAACAGACAGAACACTGAAGCTTTCTTT; CDR3 protein: CASSFNRQNTEAFF; D gene: NA; J gene: TRBJ1-1; CDR3 length: 14; V gene: TRBV28; clone size: NA
CDR3 DNA: TGTGCCAGCAGCCAAGGAGGGGGGAGCTATTACGAGCAGTACTTC; CDR3 protein: CASSQGGGSYYEQYF; D gene: NA; J gene: TRBJ2-7; CDR3 length: 15; V gene: TRBV14; clone size: NA
CDR3 DNA: TGTGCCAGCTCTTCTGATTCCAGCAATCAGCCCCAGCATTTT; CDR3 protein: CASSSDSSNQPQHF; D gene: NA; J gene: TRBJ1-5; CDR3 length: 14; V gene: TRBV18; clone size: NA
CDR3 DNA: TGTGCCAGCAGTTATGGTAGGACCTACGAGCAGTACTTC; CDR3 protein: CASSYGRTYEQYF; D gene: NA; J gene: TRBJ2-7; CDR3 length: 13; V gene: TRBV6-2/TRBV6-3; clone size: NA
CDR3 DNA: TGCGCCAGCAGCCAAGTATTCAGAGAGAACACTGAAGCTTTCTTT; CDR3 protein: CASSQVFRENTEAFF; D gene: NA; J gene: TRBJ1-1; CDR3 length: 15; V gene: TRBV4-1; clone size: NA
CDR3 DNA: TGCAGCGTTGTAGGGACAGGGGGGACTGAAGCTTTCTTT; CDR3 protein: CSVVGTGGTEAFF; D gene: TRBD1; J gene: TRBJ1-1; CDR3 length: 13; V gene: TRBV29-1; clone size: once
CDR3 DNA: TGCGCCAGCAGCTTGGGACCTGACAACGAGCAGTACTTC; CDR3 protein: CASSLGPDNEQYF; D gene: NA; J gene: TRBJ2-7; CDR3 length: 13; V gene: TRBV5-1; clone size: NA
CDR3 DNA: TGTGCCAGCTCCGTAGCGGGAGGAGGCTGGGAGCTGTTTTTT; CDR3 protein: CASSVAGGGWELFF; D gene: TRBD2; J gene: TRBJ2-2; CDR3 length: 14; V gene: TRBV6-5; clone size: NA
CDR3 DNA: TGTGCCAGCAGCGCTGTCGGGGCCTACAATGAGCAGTTCTTC; CDR3 protein: CASSAVGAYNEQFF; D gene: NA; J gene: TRBJ2-1; CDR3 length: 14; V gene: TRBV5-8; clone size: NA
CDR3 DNA: TGTGCCACCAGTGATTTGACTAGCGGGACCTCCACAGATACGCAGTATTTT; CDR3 protein: CATSDLTSGTSTDTQYF; D gene: TRBD2; J gene: TRBJ2-3; CDR3 length: 17; V gene: TRBV24-1; clone size: medium-sized
CDR3 DNA: TGTGCCAGCAGTTCGGCTAGCGGGTCCTACGAGCAGTACTTC; CDR3 protein: CASSSASGSYEQYF; D gene: TRBD2; J gene: TRBJ2-7; CDR3 length: 14; V gene: TRBV3-1/TRBV3-2; clone size: NA
CDR3 DNA: TGTGCCACCGCCTCGGGGGGAAAGGGGACTGAAGCTTTCTTT; CDR3 protein: CATASGGKGTEAFF; D gene: NA; J gene: TRBJ1-1; CDR3 length: 14; V gene: TRBV24-1; clone size: NA
CDR3 DNA: TGTGCCTGGAGTGTAGTCCACGAGCAGTACTTC; CDR3 protein: CAWSVVHEQYF; D gene: NA; J gene: TRBJ2-7; CDR3 length: 11; V gene: TRBV30; clone size: NA
CDR3 DNA: TGTGCCAGCAGCCAACAGGGTCGGAACTATGGCTACACCTTC; CDR3 protein: CASSQQGRNYGYTF; D gene: NA; J gene: TRBJ1-2; CDR3 length: 14; V gene: TRBV27; clone size: NA
CDR3 DNA: TGTGCCAGCAGCCCGCGGGTCGGGACAGGGAAATACGAGCAGTACTTC; CDR3 protein: CASSPRVGTGKYEQYF; D gene: TRBD1; J gene: TRBJ2-7; CDR3 length: 16; V gene: TRBV5-8; clone size: NA
CDR3 DNA: TGTGCCAGCTCACCAGGGGAGGATGGCGAGCAGTACTTC; CDR3 protein: CASSPGEDGEQYF; D gene: NA; J gene: TRBJ2-7; CDR3 length: 13; V gene: TRBV18; clone size: NA
CDR3 DNA: TGTGCCAGCAGTAAACCCGGGACTAGCGGGAGCAATGAGCAGTTCTTC; CDR3 protein: CASSKPGTSGSNEQFF; D gene: TRBD2; J gene: TRBJ2-1; CDR3 length: 16; V gene: TRBV25-1; clone size: once
CDR3 DNA: TGTGCCAGCTCACCCCAATCAGGGACCGATCAGCCCCAGCATTTT; CDR3 protein: CASSPQSGTDQPQHF; D gene: NA; J gene: TRBJ1-5; CDR3 length: 15; V gene: TRBV18; clone size: once
CDR3 DNA: TGTGCCAGCAGCCTTGAGGGACTAGCGGTCTACGAGCAGTACTTC; CDR3 protein: CASSLEGLAVYEQYF; D gene: TRBD2; J gene: TRBJ2-7; CDR3 length: 15; V gene: TRBV28; clone size: NA
CDR3 DNA: TGCAGCGTGGAGACAGGGCCTAATGAAAAACTGTTTTTT; CDR3 protein: CSVETGPNEKLFF; D gene: TRBD1; J gene: TRBJ1-4; CDR3 length: 13; V gene: TRBV29-1; clone size: NA
CDR3 DNA: TGTGCCAGCAGCTTAGGGGAAAACTACGAGCAGTACTTC; CDR3 protein: CASSLGENYEQYF; D gene: NA; J gene: TRBJ2-7; CDR3 length: 13; V gene: TRBV7-6; clone size: NA
CDR3 DNA: TGTGCCTCCGACGGACTAGCGGGAGCCGGGAACACCGGGGAGCTGTTTTTT; CDR3 protein: CASDGLAGAGNTGELFF; D gene: TRBD2; J gene: TRBJ2-2; CDR3 length: 17; V gene: TRBV30; clone size: NA
CDR3 DNA: TGTGCCAGTAGTATAATAGGACTAGCGGGACACTTGGGGGCCGGGGAGCTGTTTTTT; CDR3 protein: CASSIIGLAGHLGAGELFF; D gene: TRBD2; J gene: TRBJ2-2; CDR3 length: 19; V gene: TRBV19; clone size: NA